This T cell receptor beta chain was recorded in a study of cytomegalovirus exposure and HLA in healthy donors. Study-wide results and caveats: There were several of the most significant clusters that appeared linked to common viral pathogens in a later analysis.

As concerns this clone: Its specificity is not known.

Primers: 60 Vbeta forward and 13 Jbeta reverse. Under the authors' procedure: Later work found 65 million to 100 million unique TCR beta chains, with 9.5 million to 11 million shared. Method: immunoSEQ multiplex PCR; TCRdb's copy keeps in-frame clones and lacks some. Clonal size and the V and J genes are those of that table, whereas D and trimming came from the DNA. The table includes some 150,000 clones, 70% to 85% detected once. The CDR3 runs 15 residues. Germline V CDR1 and CDR2: SGHTA, FQGNSA. Trimming took off 4 bases at V and 7 bases at J, with 20 bases between the two ends. The specimen was PBMCs. This receptor was taken from a man aged 35 to 55 in good health and CMV-seronegative. The rearrangement links TRBV7-2 to TRBJ2-7; TRBD2 is a possible D gene (7 bases). CDR3 sequence (DNA): TGTGCCAGCAGCTATCGAGGGGGGGCAATTGGTGAGCAGTACTTC. It specifies CASSYRGGAIGEQYF.